The rows below give T cell receptor beta chains drawn from one sample of a study of human versus mouse CDR3 diversity and MHC coevolution. Profiling relied on immunoSEQ multiplex PCR, and the TCRdb table lists in-frame clones only, not all of them. The sample has 80,000 or so clones; 90% to 95% are singletons. The sequencing input was naive CD4+ T cells from blood. The receptors stem from a person between 25 and 70 years old in good health. Each CDR3 is given without its conserved first and last residue.

>TRBV2
ASRTDSHGYT
>TRBV9
ASSLWEGETQY
>TRBV5-8
ASSLWRQEYSNQPQH
>TRBV7-8
ASSSPVSYQSEQY
>TRBV7-2
ASSLEFVWDRGHYEQY
>TRBV27
ASRDRVTYEQY
>TRBV6-5
ASSYWRNEQF
>TRBV5-1
ASSLGTGQKNIQY
>TRBV18
ASSPGTDYGYT
>TRBV11-3
ASSLGPYLRSPLH
>TRBV9
ASSATGEYSNQPQH
>TRBV2
ASSRGGGSGNTIY
>TRBV5-1
ASSITDFSGANVLT
>TRBV7-2
ASSSDRASRSTEAF
>TRBV7-2
ASSWTSGRFNEQF
>TRBV10-2
AANPGTSGVEQY
>TRBV30
AWSGGRSGANVLT
>TRBV2
ASASGGAYNEQF
>TRBV9
ASRRTSGSGGDNEQF
>TRBV19
ASSITGGWYNEQF
>TRBV19
ASSIPGLGNQPQH
>TRBV6-6
ASSDSSTYEQY
>TRBV7-9
ASSIQGTSYEQY
>TRBV18
ASSSRSQQETQY
>TRBV4-3
ASSQVAAGGPSYEQF
>TRBV6-1
ASSDLPGQGSYEQY
>TRBV18
ASSPVQGNEKLF